This T cell receptor beta chain was identified in a study of blood T cell repertoires in COVID-19 (dated by TCRdb to 2020 to 2021). About the study as a whole: Collaborator samples came from the United States, Italy and Spain and covered acute and convalescent phases of COVID-19. The prospective study material was composed of cDNA or gDNA derived from T cells, B-cell-depleted T cells, or PBMCs. Where available, HLA class I and class II types were taken from metadata supplied by the sample provider and were not determined by assay-based typing. The repertoires were made available in a free public database intended to serve as a resource for research on the immune response to SARS-CoV-2. The dataset comprised deeply sampled blood TCRbeta repertoires from subjects exposed to, actively infected with, or recovered from COVID-19. Nearly every sample came with metadata listing a de-identified subject ID, COVID-19 status, age in years and sex. Samples were obtained from the ongoing ImmuneRACE study (first 160 participants) and from about 1,300 subjects provided by 6 global collaborators.

With respect to this clone: Its antigen remains unidentified. No base qualities exist here, and no much larger clone lies one base off it.

Cut back by 6 bases and 3 bases, the V and J ends lie 14 bases apart. CDR1 and CDR2 (KGHSH, LQKENI) derive from the germline V gene. Including the terminal cysteine and phenylalanine, the CDR3 comprises 14 residues. Just the 42-base CDR3 DNA is kept, in frame starting at base 1. TCRbeta CDR3 regions were amplified from genomic DNA by means of the immunoSEQ Assay, a bias-controlled multiplex PCR. Turning to the authors' computational methods: Nucleated cell counts per sample were estimated from amplification of reference gene primers within the assay. To quantify the absolute abundance of each unique TCRbeta CDR3 rearrangement, sequence reads were collapsed and filtered. For each sample, productive Simpson clonality was calculated by taking the square root of Simpson's diversity index across productive rearrangements. This immuneACCESS table, as held by TCRdb, lists in-frame sequences with V and J called but not all clones. Of the missing ones, under half trace to an unresolved V gene in checked studies; the others have no known cause. V and J calls and clone size are those listed in that table; D and trimming were worked out from the DNA. The sample table records some 250,000 clones; 88% of these occur just once. The ten most abundant clones make up 0.7% of the sample.

Each collaborating institution followed its own protocols to collect whole blood in K2EDTA tubes. For TCRbeta analysis, collaborator samples were shipped as frozen whole blood, as isolated PBMCs, or as DNA extracted from either sample type. The paper as a whole reports these results and caveats: The amount of clinical and demographic metadata varied by source and participant and was provided uncurated.

The material sequenced was peripheral blood. This receptor was taken from a human donor in a cohort sampled during active COVID-19. Rearrangement joined TRBV18 to TRBJ2-5; TRBD1 is a possible D gene, resting on 6 matching bases. The DNA sequence is TGTGCCAGCTCCTGGGGGCTCTTGGAAGAGACCCAGTACTTC. This sequence encodes CASSWGLLEETQYF.